These 11 T cell receptor beta chains share one sample of origin, sequenced in a study of shared clonotypes between healthy human individuals. Produced via immunoSEQ multiplex PCR; TCRdb's table is partial and in-frame only. This sample has over a million clones, with approximately 68% found just once. What was sequenced was memory CD4+ T cells sorted from blood. Described subset: CD45RA-negative fraction. These receptors all stem from a man between 18 and 29 years old in good health.

The rearrangement uses TRBV28 and TRBJ1-2; 7 nucleotides line up with TRBD1. V dropped 5 bases and J dropped 6; count of bases not matched to a gene: 9. This CDR3 region has 14 residues. In germline, CDR1 is MDHEN, CDR2 SYDVKM. The DNA of the CDR3 is TGTGCCAGCAGTATCAGACATACAGGGGATGGCTACACCTTC. Amino acids: CASSIRHTGDGYTF.

This chain joins TRBV30 and TRBJ2-7; D is possibly TRBD2 (6 bases). CDR1 and CDR2 (germline): GTSNPN, SVGIG (reference sequence). This CDR3 region has 13 residues. The V and J ends lost 4 bases and 2 bases respectively, with 12 bases between them. CDR3 region: CAWNIGGAYEQYF. In nucleotides, the CDR3 is TGTGCCTGGAACATTGGCGGGGCCTACGAGCAGTACTTC.

This sequence joins TRBV2 and TRBJ1-2; D gene ambiguous. The CDR3 length is 15 residues. V dropped 2 bases and J dropped 8 bases, with 18 bases sitting between them. Germline CDR1 reads SNHLY; CDR2 reads FYNNEI. The chain's CDR3 is CASSESLGRVVGYTF. CDR3 in DNA: TGTGCCAGCAGTGAATCCCTCGGGCGGGTTGTCGGCTACACCTTC.

The CDR3 sequence: CAISVVTTNTGELFF. The CDR3 DNA reads TGTGCCATCAGTGTGGTGACTACGAACACCGGGGAGCTGTTTTTT. This chain links TRBV10-3 with TRBJ2-2; maybe TRBD2 (5 bases). V was shortened by 4 bases and J by 0 bases, with 9 bases between the two germline ends. The CDR3 is 15 residues long. Germline V gene lookup returns CDR1 ENHRY and CDR2 SYGVKD.

This clone came up a few times. The chain has TRBV11-3 and TRBJ2-1, with a tentative D call TRBD1 (6 bases). V dropped 1 base and J dropped 7 bases, with 20 bases sitting between them. Germline assignment: CDR1 SGHNT and CDR2 YENEEA. The CDR3 is 17 amino acids. CDR3 protein: CASSLGRSFQTGNEQFF. The CDR3 region has the DNA TGTGCCAGCAGCTTAGGAAGGTCTTTTCAGACAGGTAATGAGCAGTTCTTC.

The chain carries TRBV28 and TRBJ1-2; D remains ambiguous. In germline, CDR1 is MDHEN, CDR2 SYDVKM. The CDR3 covers 13 residues. Trimming took off 2 bases at V and 8 bases at J, with 12 bases between the two ends. The CDR3 DNA sequence: TGTGCCAGCAGTTTAAACGGGGTGTTGGGCTACACCTTC. It encodes CASSLNGVLGYTF.

The chain recombines TRBV7-2 with TRBJ2-1, with D unresolved. Trimming removed 0 bases at V and 0 bases at J, with 9 bases between. The CDR3 contains 16 residues. In germline, CDR1 is SGHTA, CDR2 FQGNSA. The CDR3 is CASSLAGGVSYNEQFF. Here the CDR3 DNA reads TGTGCCAGCAGCTTAGCGGGCGGCGTCTCCTACAATGAGCAGTTCTTC.

The J gene is TRBJ2-1, the V gene TRBV7-2; D unresolved. V shed 0 bases and J shed 0 bases, with 6 bases lying between them. CDR1 SGHTA and CDR2 FQGNSA come from the germline V gene. The CDR3 totals 15 residues. CDR3 sequence: CASSLAMASYNEQFF. CDR3 nucleotides: TGTGCCAGCAGCTTAGCAATGGCCTCCTACAATGAGCAGTTCTTC.

The V gene is TRBV29-1, the J gene TRBJ2-3; no clear D. The CDR3 extends over 10 amino acids. Looked up from germline, CDR1 is SQVTM and CDR2 is ANQGSEA. V shed 0 bases and J shed 5 bases, with 0 bases lying between them. The CDR3 sequence: CSVEEDTQYF. CDR3 nucleotide sequence: TGCAGCGTTGAAGAAGATACGCAGTATTTT.

In this sample, this clone turned up a few times. V is TRBV6-5 and J is TRBJ1-2, with D unresolved. CDR3 size: 14 residues. The germline CDR1 and CDR2 sequences are MNHEY and SVGAGI. V dropped 0 bases and J dropped 4 bases, with 9 bases sitting between them. The CDR3 DNA follows: TGTGCCAGCAGTTACTCGAGAGGGAGCTATGGCTACACCTTC. Translation gives CASSYSRGSYGYTF.

V is TRBV2 and J is TRBJ1-1; TRBD1 is a possible D gene (6 bases). V gave up 4 bases and J gave up 3 bases, with 12 bases separating them. CDR3 length: 14 amino acids. From germline, CDR1 is SNHLY and CDR2 FYNNEI. The CDR3 protein is CASSVQGMDTEAFF. The CDR3 nucleotides read TGTGCCAGCAGTGTTCAGGGGATGGACACTGAAGCTTTCTTT.